Each of the 4 T cell receptor beta chains below was sequenced from the same sample in a study of blood T cells in healthy people across ages. A J-beta primer mix and a sample-barcoded 5' primer were used in a second PCR of roughly 7 to 12 cycles. MiXCR, run by TCRdb on the 5' RACE reads, gives a single entry per CDR3 protein. This table holds 1.5 million to 2 million distinct CDR3 sequences, less than 50% found once. The sequencing input was blood. These receptors were collected from a woman in her forties in good health.

This clonotype was seen a few times. V is TRBV7-2 and J is TRBJ2-7; 9 nucleotides match TRBD1. Germline V lookup: CDR1 SGHTA, CDR2 FQGNSA. After removal of 3 bases from V and 4 bases from J, the junction contained 10 bases not matched to a gene. The CDR3 loop spans 16 amino acids. The CDR3, as DNA: TGTGCCAGCAGCTTTTCCGGGACAGGGACTGGTTACGAGCAGTACTTC. It codes for CASSFSGTGTGYEQYF. Complete variable domain (other parts from reference TRBV7-2 and TRBJ2-7): GAGVSQSPSNKVTEKGKDVELRCDPISGHTALYWYRQSLGQGLEFLIYFQGNSAPDKSGLPSDRFSAERTGGSVSTLTIQRTQQEDSAVYLCASSFSGTGTGYEQYFGPGTRLTVT.

This rearrangement joins TRBV5-6 to TRBJ1-5; D unresolved. The V gene lost 4 bases and the J gene lost 7 bases, with 12 bases spanning the gap. The CDR3 covers 13 residues. Germline lookup yields CDR1 SGHDT and CDR2 YYEEEE. CDR3 protein: CASSRWGGQPQHF. The CDR3 DNA sequence: TGTGCCAGCAGCCGGTGGGGTGGCCAGCCCCAGCATTTT. The whole variable domain, remainder taken from reference TRBV5-6 and TRBJ1-5, is DAGVTQSPTHLIKTRGQQVTLRCSPKSGHDTVSWYQQALGQGPQFIFQYYEEEERQRGNFPDRFSGHQFPNYSSELNVNALLLGDSALYLCASSRWGGQPQHFGDGTRLSIL.

The chain joins TRBV7-9 to TRBJ2-4, with a tentative D call TRBD1 (6 bases). The CDR3 is 17 amino acids. Germline lookup yields CDR1 SEHNR and CDR2 FQNEAQ (reference sequence). Trimming pared 5 bases from V and 1 base from J, leaving 18 bases between. The CDR3 reads CASSPQTLTGAKNIQYF. In DNA form, the CDR3 reads TGTGCCAGCAGCCCCCAGACACTTACAGGGGCCAAAAACATTCAGTACTTC.

This clonotype showed up just a few times. This chain links TRBV27 with TRBJ2-7; the D gene is possibly TRBD1 (6 bases). V lost 5 bases and J lost 1, with 15 bases in between. CDR3 length: 15 amino acids. Germline V gene data show CDR1 as MNHEY and CDR2 as SMNVEV (reference sequence). DNA for the CDR3: TGTGCCAGCAGTCCCCCCTCCAGGGGATCCTACGAGCAGTACTTC. Its protein is CASSPPSRGSYEQYF.